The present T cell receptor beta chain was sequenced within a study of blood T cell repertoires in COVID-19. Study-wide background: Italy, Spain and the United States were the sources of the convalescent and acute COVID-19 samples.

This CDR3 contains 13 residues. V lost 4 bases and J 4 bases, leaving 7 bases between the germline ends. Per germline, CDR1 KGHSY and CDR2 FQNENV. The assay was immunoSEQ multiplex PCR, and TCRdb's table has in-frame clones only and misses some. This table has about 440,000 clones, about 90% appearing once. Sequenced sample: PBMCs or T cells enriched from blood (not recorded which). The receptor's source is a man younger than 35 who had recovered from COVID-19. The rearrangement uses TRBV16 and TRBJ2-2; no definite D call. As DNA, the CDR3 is TGTGCCAGCAGCCGAATTAGCACCGGGGAGCTGTTTTTT. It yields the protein CASSRISTGELFF.